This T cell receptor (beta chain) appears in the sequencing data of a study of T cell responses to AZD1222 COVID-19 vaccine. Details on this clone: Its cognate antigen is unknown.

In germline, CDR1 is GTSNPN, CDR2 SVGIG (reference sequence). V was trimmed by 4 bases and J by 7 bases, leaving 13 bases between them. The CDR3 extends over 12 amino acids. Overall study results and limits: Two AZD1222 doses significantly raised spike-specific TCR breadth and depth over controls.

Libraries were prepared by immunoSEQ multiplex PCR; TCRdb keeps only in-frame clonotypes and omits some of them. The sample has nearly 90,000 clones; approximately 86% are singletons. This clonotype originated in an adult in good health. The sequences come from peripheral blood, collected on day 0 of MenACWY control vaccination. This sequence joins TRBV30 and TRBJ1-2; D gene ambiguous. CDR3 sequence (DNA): TGTGCCTGGATGAGGACTTCGAGTGGCTACACCTTC. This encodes CAWMRTSSGYTF.